These T cell receptor beta chains were read from a single sample in a study of blood T cell repertoires in COVID-19. Clones were read by immunoSEQ multiplex PCR, and TCRdb kept only the in-frame ones, dropping some. The top ten hold under 3% of the sample, which has approximately 99,000 clones, approximately 85% seen once. The sequenced material came from peripheral blood. Every receptor here comes from a human donor in a cohort sampled during active COVID-19. CDR3s include the opening cysteine and the closing phenylalanine or tryptophan. D genes are given only for firm matches. Not all rows give a size; the values are once, few, many and, for expanded clones, a class.

D	V	size	J	CDR3	DNA
.	TRBV6-5	.	TRBJ2-2	CASRRTANTGELFF	TGTGCCAGCAGACGGACAGCGAACACCGGGGAGCTGTTTTTT
TRBD2	TRBV3-1/TRBV3-2	.	TRBJ2-5	CASSLASAGGKRETQYF	TGTGCCAGCAGTCTAGCGTCAGCGGGGGGTAAGCGGGAGACCCAGTACTTC
.	TRBV2	.	TRBJ1-1	CASSPRQVRGTEAFF	TGTGCCAGCAGCCCCCGACAGGTTCGAGGCACTGAAGCTTTCTTT
TRBD1	TRBV5-5	.	TRBJ1-2	CASSLEGALYNYGYTF	TGTGCCAGCAGCTTGGAGGGGGCTCTGTATAACTATGGCTACACCTTC
.	TRBV28	.	TRBJ2-4	CASGSGVDIQYF	TGTGCCAGCGGATCGGGGGTCGACATTCAGTACTTC
TRBD1	TRBV24-1	.	TRBJ2-7	CATSDPGQGYEQYF	TGTGCCACCAGTGATCCGGGACAGGGGTACGAGCAGTACTTC
TRBD2	TRBV20-1	.	TRBJ2-7	CSASFSGSSYEQYF	TGCAGTGCTAGTTTTAGCGGGAGCTCCTACGAGCAGTACTTC
.	TRBV5-1	.	TRBJ2-2	CASSLGLAKNTGELFF	TGCGCCAGCAGCTTGGGGCTAGCGAAGAACACCGGGGAGCTGTTTTTT
.	TRBV11-2	.	TRBJ2-1	CASSPTDNEQFF	TGTGCCAGCAGCCCGACAGACAATGAGCAGTTCTTC
.	TRBV7-9	.	TRBJ2-1	CASSASVDEQFF	TGTGCCAGCAGTGCTAGCGTTGACGAGCAGTTCTTC
TRBD1	TRBV19	.	TRBJ2-2	CASSRDRGPIDTGELFF	TGTGCCAGTAGCAGGGACAGGGGGCCTATTGACACCGGGGAGCTGTTTTTT
.	TRBV25-1	.	TRBJ2-5	CASSYTGSGETQYF	TGTGCCAGCAGTTACACAGGGAGCGGAGAGACCCAGTACTTC
TRBD1	TRBV15	few	TRBJ1-6	CATNLDRVSPLHF	TGTGCCACCAACCTGGACAGGGTTTCACCCCTCCACTTT
TRBD1	TRBV24-1	.	TRBJ1-1	CATSGTGGNTEAFF	TGTGCCACCAGTGGGACAGGGGGGAACACTGAAGCTTTCTTT
.	TRBV30	.	TRBJ2-1	CACFGTSSYNEQFF	TGTGCCTGCTTTGGCACTAGCTCCTACAATGAGCAGTTCTTC
TRBD1	TRBV2	.	TRBJ2-5	CASGPGQGRKTQYF	TGTGCCAGCGGACCTGGACAGGGGCGTAAGACCCAGTACTTC
TRBD2	TRBV6-6	.	TRBJ2-1	CASSSSGPSYNEQFF	TGTGCCAGCAGTTCTAGCGGACCCTCCTACAATGAGCAGTTCTTC
.	TRBV18	once	TRBJ2-5	CASSPPPQGTETQYF	TGTGCCAGCTCACCACCCCCACAGGGAACGGAGACCCAGTACTTC
.	TRBV7-2	.	TRBJ2-1	CASFASGVGYNEQFF	TGTGCCAGCTTTGCTTCGGGGGTGGGATACAATGAGCAGTTCTTC
.	TRBV29-1	once	TRBJ1-1	CSVVRGGNTEAFF	TGCAGCGTGGTAAGGGGGGGAAACACTGAAGCTTTCTTT
TRBD2	TRBV9	.	TRBJ2-1	CASSPQTSREQFF	TGTGCCAGCAGCCCTCAGACTAGCCGCGAGCAGTTCTTC
.	TRBV7-6	.	TRBJ1-1	CASSLSPPHLQGTEAFF	TGTGCCAGCAGCTTAAGCCCTCCACACCTCCAGGGCACTGAAGCTTTCTTT
.	TRBV25-1	.	TRBJ2-1	CASNGLASFPRSYNEQFF	TGTGCCAGCAACGGGCTAGCGTCGTTCCCGAGGTCCTACAATGAGCAGTTCTTC
TRBD1	TRBV5-1	.	TRBJ2-7	CASSRDRGRGRYEQYF	TGCGCCAGCAGCCGGGACAGGGGACGCGGGAGGTACGAGCAGTACTTC
.	TRBV13	.	TRBJ2-2	CASSLRGTGELFF	TGTGCCAGCAGCTTACGGGGCACCGGGGAGCTGTTTTTT
TRBD1	TRBV7-8	.	TRBJ1-4	CASSLGTGGATNEKLFF	TGTGCCAGCAGCCTGGGGACAGGGGGAGCAACTAATGAAAAACTGTTTTTT
TRBD2	TRBV9	.	TRBJ2-5	CASSGAGGGRETQYF	TGTGCCAGCAGCGGCGCCGGGGGGGGTAGAGAGACCCAGTACTTC